This T cell receptor beta chain is from a study of blood T cells in healthy people across ages. Overall study results and limits: Diversity estimates drawn from one million T cells were deemed underestimates. Age advanced and TCR beta diversity per million T cells fell, roughly linearly.

This clonotype was recorded a few times. Its antigen is currently unknown. Trimming left V 6 bases short and J 3 bases short, with 10 bases between. There are 13 residues in the CDR3. The second PCR ran about 6 to 12 cycles with a sample-barcoded 5' primer and J-beta primers. Every sample gave at least 2.5 million paired-end reads containing CDR3. From the 5' RACE reads, TCRdb called clonotypes with MiXCR, one entry per CDR3 protein. The repertoire has some 710,000 distinct CDR3 sequences, 20% to 25% of them found once; the top ten carry around 22%. The sample taken for sequencing was blood. This clonotype originated in a man in his sixties or seventies in good health. V usage is TRBV12-3 or TRBV12-4 and J usage is TRBJ2-3; D perhaps matches TRBD1 (5 bases). CDR3 nucleotide sequence: TGTGCCAGCAGCCAGAGACAGACAGATACGCAGTATTTT. It specifies CASSQRQTDTQYF.